The rows below give T cell receptor beta chains drawn from one sample of a study of PD-1 blockade in classical Hodgkin lymphoma. Generated by immunoSEQ multiplex PCR, the TCRdb table keeps only in-frame clones and is missing some. The sample lists under 30,000 clones; roughly 80% were seen once. Sample: CD4+ T cells from blood, taken at baseline. The receptors were sampled from a human donor with classical Hodgkin lymphoma. The CDR3 runs from the conserved cysteine through the conserved F or W. The D gene is left open where the match is weak. The listing skips clone size in some rows; elsewhere it reads once, few, many or a size class.

TRBD1	TRBV9	TRBJ1-6	NA	TGTGCCAGCAGCTTAAGGACAGGGGAAAATTCACCCCTCCACTTT	CASSLRTGENSPLHF
NA	TRBV5-1	TRBJ2-6	NA	TGCGCCAGCACCTCGACGGGGACTGGGGCCAACGTCCTGACTTTC	CASTSTGTGANVLTF
NA	TRBV19	TRBJ2-1	few	TGTGCCAGTAGTGGGGGACCGATCCCCAACTACAATGAGCAGTTCTTC	CASSGGPIPNYNEQFF
NA	TRBV9	TRBJ1-6	NA	TGTGCCAGCAGCCCCACCCCTCAGGTGGGCGCGAATTCACCCCTCCACTTT	CASSPTPQVGANSPLHF
TRBD1	TRBV28	TRBJ1-2	NA	TGTGCCAGCAGCTCTCCAGGGGGCGCGGACTATGGCTACACCTTC	CASSSPGGADYGYTF
TRBD2	TRBV15	TRBJ2-5	NA	TGTGCCACCAGCAGAGCCGGCCGATCGGGCGGGGGAGTGGGTACCCAGTACTTC	CATSRAGRSGGGVGTQYF
NA	TRBV19	TRBJ1-1	NA	TGTGCCAGTAGTACTGCATCTTCAGTGGGGCTCACTGAAGCTTTCTTT	CASSTASSVGLTEAFF
TRBD1	TRBV11-2	TRBJ1-2	NA	TGTGCCAGCAGCTTAAACCCCGGGACAGACTATGGCTACACCTTC	CASSLNPGTDYGYTF
NA	TRBV27	TRBJ2-6	NA	TGTGCCAGCAGTCCTCCGTGGGGCACGCCCTCTGGGGCCAACGTCCTGACTTTC	CASSPPWGTPSGANVLTF
NA	TRBV6-6	TRBJ1-6	NA	TGTGCCAGCAGCCAATCCTATAATTCACCCCTCCACTTT	CASSQSYNSPLHF
NA	TRBV10-3	TRBJ1-4	NA	TGTGCCATCGGGAGGGGAGTAAATGAAAAACTGTTTTTT	CAIGRGVNEKLFF
TRBD1	TRBV28	TRBJ1-6	NA	TGTGCCAGCAGCCCCGGGACAGCCACCTATAATTCACCCCTCCACTTT	CASSPGTATYNSPLHF
NA	TRBV30	TRBJ2-2	few	TGTGCCTGGGCTACCAGTGGGGCCGGGGAGCTGTTTTTT	CAWATSGAGELFF
TRBD1	TRBV30	TRBJ1-3	NA	TGTGCCTGGAGAGGGACAGGGGACTCTGGAAACACCATATATTTT	CAWRGTGDSGNTIYF
TRBD1	TRBV4-1	TRBJ1-5	few	TGCGCCAGCAGCCGAGGGACAGGGGTTCAGCCCCAGCATTTT	CASSRGTGVQPQHF
NA	TRBV5-8	TRBJ2-7	NA	TGTGCCAGCAGCTTACCAAGACTCTACGAGCAGTACTTC	CASSLPRLYEQYF
NA	TRBV7-2	TRBJ1-5	NA	TGTGCCAGCAGCCCCGAGGGATTCTATAGCAATCAGCCCCAGCATTTT	CASSPEGFYSNQPQHF
NA	TRBV6-1	TRBJ2-4	NA	TGTGCCAGCAGAACAGGGTCGACGGCCAAAAACATTCAGTACTTC	CASRTGSTAKNIQYF
NA	TRBV5-4	TRBJ2-1	once	TGTGCCAGCAGCTTGTTTTATTCGACAGGAAGCGTAAGGGAGCAGTTCTTC	CASSLFYSTGSVREQFF
NA	TRBV7-2	TRBJ1-1	NA	TGTGCCAGCAGCCTCAGCGAGAACACTGAAGCTTTCTTT	CASSLSENTEAFF
NA	TRBV9	TRBJ1-1	once	TGTGCCAGCAGCGCAGTACAGGGTCCGGGCACTGAAGCTTTCTTT	CASSAVQGPGTEAFF
TRBD1	TRBV5-1	TRBJ1-4	NA	TGCGCCAGCAGCACCCAGGGGGCGCGGGAAAAACTGTTTTTT	CASSTQGAREKLFF
NA	TRBV5-1	TRBJ1-2	NA	TGCGCCAGCAGCTGGAGCCGGGACCGTAACTATGGCTACACCTTC	CASSWSRDRNYGYTF
NA	TRBV6-1	TRBJ2-7	NA	TGTGCCAGCGAGGTGGGCTACGAGCAGTACTTC	CASEVGYEQYF
TRBD1	TRBV27	TRBJ1-5	NA	TGTGCCAGCACTAAAGGGGGCGCGGGCAATCAGCCCCAGCATTTT	CASTKGGAGNQPQHF
NA	TRBV29-1	TRBJ1-2	NA	TGCAGCGTTGAAGATCCGGCGCTTTACTATGGCTACACCTTC	CSVEDPALYYGYTF
NA	TRBV7-2	TRBJ1-2	NA	TGTGCCAGCAGCCTTAACAGCGACCTCTATGGCTACACCTTC	CASSLNSDLYGYTF
TRBD1	TRBV19	TRBJ1-4	few	TGTGCCAGTAGTATCGACAGGGGTGATGAAAAACTGTTTTTT	CASSIDRGDEKLFF
TRBD2	TRBV4-1	TRBJ2-2	NA	TGCGCCAGCAGCCTCGCTCCGGGACTAGTGAGTGCCGGGGAGCTGTTTTTT	CASSLAPGLVSAGELFF
NA	TRBV27	TRBJ1-2	NA	TGTGCCAGCAGTTTTAATGGGATTCGATTTGGCTACACCTTC	CASSFNGIRFGYTF
TRBD1	TRBV5-1	TRBJ1-2	NA	TGCGCCAGCAGCTTGGGGGACAGGGGGCACGATGGCTACACCTTC	CASSLGDRGHDGYTF